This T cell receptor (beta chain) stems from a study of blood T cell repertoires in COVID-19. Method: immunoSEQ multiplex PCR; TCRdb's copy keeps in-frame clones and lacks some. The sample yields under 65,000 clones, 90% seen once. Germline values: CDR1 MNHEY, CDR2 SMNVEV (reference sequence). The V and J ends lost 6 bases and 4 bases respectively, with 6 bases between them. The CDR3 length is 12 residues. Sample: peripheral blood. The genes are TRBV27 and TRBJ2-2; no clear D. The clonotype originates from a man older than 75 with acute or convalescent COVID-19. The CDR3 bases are TGTGCCAGCAGCCCGGTCACCGGGGAGCTGTTTTTT. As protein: CASSPVTGELFF.